A selection of T cell receptor beta chains follows, all from one sample in a study of CD8 T cells in ankylosing spondylitis. In TCRdb, the 5' RACE reads were re-called with MiXCR into one record per CDR3 protein. The sample carries 250,000 or so distinct CDR3 sequences, roughly a tenth recorded once. Input material: blood, either unsorted or a sorted T cell fraction (not recorded which). Every receptor here comes from a male donor with ankylosing spondylitis or in good health (not recorded which). Each CDR3 is given with its conserved first and last residue. The order of the fields is CDR3 protein, CDR3 DNA, clone size, D gene, J gene, V gene. The D gene is left open where the match is weak. Only some rows state a clone size, as once, few, many or a class for expanded clones.

CASSAWTGGSDGYTF,TGTGCCAGCAGCGCTTGGACAGGGGGTTCGGATGGCTACACCTTC,few,TRBD1,TRBJ1-2,TRBV25-1
CATSRDADRGNQPQHF,TGTGCCACCAGCAGAGATGCTGACAGGGGAAATCAGCCCCAGCATTTT,many,TRBD1,TRBJ1-5,TRBV15
CASSSSERRYEQYF,TGCGCCAGCAGCTCGTCGGAGCGGAGGTACGAGCAGTACTTC,many,.,TRBJ2-7,TRBV5-1
CASSPPLPGDDEQFF,TGTGCCAGCAGCCCCCCCCTCCCCGGGGACGATGAGCAGTTCTTC,few,.,TRBJ2-1,TRBV7-9
CSAGKGQETQYF,TGCAGTGCCGGGAAAGGTCAAGAGACCCAGTACTTC,medium-sized,.,TRBJ2-5,TRBV20-1
CANPDLGWGDEQFF,TGCGCCAACCCAGACTTAGGGTGGGGAGATGAGCAGTTCTTC,many,.,TRBJ2-1,TRBV5-1
CAISDQGARNEQYF,TGTGCCATCAGTGACCAGGGGGCACGGAATGAGCAGTACTTC,.,TRBD1,TRBJ2-7,TRBV10-3
CSARPGQGDNSPLHF,TGCAGTGCTAGACCCGGACAGGGCGATAATTCACCCCTCCACTTT,many,TRBD1,TRBJ1-6,TRBV20-1
CSARTGGAMNTEAFF,TGCAGTGCGAGGACAGGGGGAGCCATGAACACTGAAGCTTTCTTT,many,TRBD1,TRBJ1-1,TRBV20-1
CASSSLASSYNEQFF,TGTGCCAGCAGTAGCCTTGCGAGCTCCTACAATGAGCAGTTCTTC,many,.,TRBJ2-1,TRBV28
CASRISGTQYF,TGTGCCAGCAGGATCTCGGGGACGCAGTATTTT,many,.,TRBJ2-3,TRBV25-1
CASSDKGRGRANTGELFF,TGCGCCAGCAGTGATAAGGGAAGGGGTAGAGCGAACACCGGGGAGCTGTTTTTT,many,.,TRBJ2-2,TRBV10-2
CSAKANTEAFF,TGCAGTGCTAAGGCTAACACTGAAGCTTTCTTT,.,.,TRBJ1-1,TRBV20-1
CATLWGLGTGELFF,TGTGCCACCTTGTGGGGCTTGGGCACCGGGGAGCTGTTTTTT,many,.,TRBJ2-2,TRBV12-3/TRBV12-4
CAISESHGEQPQHF,TGTGCCATCAGTGAGTCACACGGGGAACAGCCCCAGCATTTT,many,.,TRBJ1-5,TRBV10-3
CASSQGGITGEAFF,TGCGCCAGCAGCCAGGGGGGAATAACCGGTGAAGCTTTCTTT,many,.,TRBJ1-1,TRBV4-1
CAWSTGTAVFTF,TGTGCCTGGAGTACTGGGACCGCTGTGTTTACCTTC,few,.,TRBJ1-2,TRBV30
CASSYSENLALNSPLHF,TGTGCCAGCAGTTACTCGGAGAATTTAGCACTTAATTCACCCCTCCACTTT,many,.,TRBJ1-6,TRBV6-5
CASSQGRGTQETQYF,TGCGCCAGCAGCCAAGGAAGAGGAACCCAAGAGACCCAGTACTTC,many,.,TRBJ2-5,TRBV4-1
CASKSTGELFF,TGTGCCAGCAAAAGCACCGGGGAGCTGTTTTTT,many,.,TRBJ2-2,TRBV6-5
CASSQLAPHEQYF,TGTGCCAGCAGCCAACTAGCTCCCCACGAGCAGTACTTC,.,.,TRBJ2-7,TRBV5-6
CASSPSGQTYNEQFF,TGTGCCAGCTCACCAAGCGGACAGACCTACAATGAGCAGTTCTTC,.,.,TRBJ2-1,TRBV18
CASSQGNDRRQPQHF,TGTGCCAGCAGCCAAGGAAATGATCGCCGACAGCCCCAGCATTTT,.,.,TRBJ1-5,TRBV3-1
CASSSRGPKRETQYF,TGCGCCAGCAGTAGTCGAGGGCCGAAAAGAGAGACCCAGTACTTC,few,.,TRBJ2-5,TRBV10-2
CSASAGDQPQHF,TGCAGTGCTAGTGCAGGGGATCAGCCCCAGCATTTT,many,.,TRBJ1-5,TRBV20-1
CASSMQGASNQPQHF,TGTGCCAGCAGTATGCAGGGGGCGAGCAATCAGCCCCAGCATTTT,many,TRBD1,TRBJ1-5,TRBV12-3/TRBV12-4
CASCHPDQWTNEQFF,TGTGCCTCCTGCCACCCGGACCAATGGACCAATGAGCAGTTCTTC,.,.,TRBJ2-1,TRBV3-1
CASTLDRLATDTQYF,TGTGCCAGTACCTTAGACAGGCTGGCCACAGATACGCAGTATTTT,.,.,TRBJ2-3,TRBV12-3/TRBV12-4
CASSLELTEIPQYF,TGCGCCAGCAGCTTGGAATTAACGGAGATCCCACAGTACTTC,many,.,TRBJ2-7,TRBV5-1
CAIRPGANYGYTF,TGTGCCATCCGCCCGGGAGCTAACTATGGCTACACCTTC,many,.,TRBJ1-2,TRBV6-2/TRBV6-3
CSAQTQWNQPQHF,TGCAGCGCTCAGACCCAGTGGAATCAGCCCCAGCATTTT,many,.,TRBJ1-5,TRBV29-1
CASTLGGGGSTGELFF,TGTGCCAGCACCCTCGGAGGCGGGGGGAGCACCGGGGAGCTGTTTTTT,.,TRBD2,TRBJ2-2,TRBV12-3/TRBV12-4
CASSLWGPSMNTEAFF,TGTGCCAGCAGCTTGTGGGGCCCGTCCATGAACACTGAAGCTTTCTTT,few,.,TRBJ1-1,TRBV12-3/TRBV12-4
CASSSYRGGEKLFF,TGTGCCAGCAGTTCCTACAGGGGTGGGGAAAAACTGTTTTTT,.,TRBD1,TRBJ1-4,TRBV7-9
CASSLRDRGRNSPLHF,TGTGCCAGCAGCCTCCGGGACAGGGGGCGAAATTCACCCCTCCACTTT,many,TRBD1,TRBJ1-6,TRBV7-8
CAISEGGSSYNEQFF,TGTGCCATCAGCGAAGGGGGGAGCTCCTACAATGAGCAGTTCTTC,many,.,TRBJ2-1,TRBV10-3
CACRLAERYEQYF,TGTGCCTGCCGACTAGCGGAGCGGTACGAGCAGTACTTC,.,TRBD2,TRBJ2-7,TRBV30
CASSLGTLLYEQYF,TGTGCCAGCAGCTTAGGGACCCTCCTCTACGAGCAGTACTTC,many,.,TRBJ2-7,TRBV11-2
CASSPDRGPYGYTF,TGTGCCAGCAGCCCGGACAGGGGGCCGTATGGCTACACCTTC,.,TRBD1,TRBJ1-2,TRBV6-2/TRBV6-3
CTSSEAGGGTEAFF,TGCACCAGCAGTGAAGCGGGGGGAGGAACTGAAGCTTTCTTT,once,.,TRBJ1-1,TRBV10-1
CASSSRQGTEAFF,TGTGCCAGCAGCTCCCGACAGGGAACTGAAGCTTTCTTT,few,TRBD1,TRBJ1-1,TRBV11-3
CASSWQVDQPQHF,TGTGCCAGCAGTTGGCAGGTAGATCAGCCCCAGCATTTT,many,.,TRBJ1-5,TRBV12-3/TRBV12-4
CASSLTPVGAGYEQFF,TGCGCCAGCAGCTTGACCCCCGTTGGGGCAGGATATGAGCAGTTCTTC,many,.,TRBJ2-1,TRBV5-1
CASSLRSGGGEQYF,TGTGCCAGCAGTTTACGTTCCGGCGGGGGGGAGCAGTACTTC,many,TRBD2,TRBJ2-7,TRBV27
CSALDRQNTEAFF,TGCAGCGCTCTGGACAGGCAGAACACTGAAGCTTTCTTT,.,TRBD1,TRBJ1-1,TRBV29-1
CASSGSQGMPYNEQFF,TGTGCCAGCAGCGGATCACAGGGGATGCCCTACAATGAGCAGTTCTTC,many,TRBD1,TRBJ2-1,TRBV5-6
CASSWLTSGSGNEQFF,TGCGCCAGCAGCTGGCTGACTAGCGGGAGTGGGAATGAGCAGTTCTTC,.,TRBD2,TRBJ2-1,TRBV5-1
CASSQDWGLAGGVSTDTQYF,TGTGCCAGCAGCCAAGATTGGGGACTAGCGGGAGGCGTCAGCACAGATACGCAGTATTTT,few,TRBD2,TRBJ2-3,TRBV4-2
CASSFRDGYGYTF,TGTGCCAGCAGCTTCCGGGACGGCTATGGCTACACCTTC,many,.,TRBJ1-2,TRBV27
CASSYAGAAGHLRTGELFF,TGTGCCAGCAGTTACGCTGGGGCAGCCGGCCATTTAAGGACCGGGGAGCTGTTTTTT,many,.,TRBJ2-2,TRBV6-2/TRBV6-3
CASSVRLASNTGELFF,TGTGCCAGCAGCGTTAGACTAGCGTCGAACACCGGGGAGCTGTTTTTT,many,TRBD2,TRBJ2-2,TRBV7-8
CATQGTPYGYTF,TGTGCCACCCAAGGGACACCCTATGGCTACACCTTC,many,.,TRBJ1-2,TRBV12-3/TRBV12-4
CSAGSLGQGGTQYF,TGCAGTGCTGGGTCCCTTGGACAGGGGGGTACGCAGTATTTT,.,TRBD1,TRBJ2-3,TRBV20-1